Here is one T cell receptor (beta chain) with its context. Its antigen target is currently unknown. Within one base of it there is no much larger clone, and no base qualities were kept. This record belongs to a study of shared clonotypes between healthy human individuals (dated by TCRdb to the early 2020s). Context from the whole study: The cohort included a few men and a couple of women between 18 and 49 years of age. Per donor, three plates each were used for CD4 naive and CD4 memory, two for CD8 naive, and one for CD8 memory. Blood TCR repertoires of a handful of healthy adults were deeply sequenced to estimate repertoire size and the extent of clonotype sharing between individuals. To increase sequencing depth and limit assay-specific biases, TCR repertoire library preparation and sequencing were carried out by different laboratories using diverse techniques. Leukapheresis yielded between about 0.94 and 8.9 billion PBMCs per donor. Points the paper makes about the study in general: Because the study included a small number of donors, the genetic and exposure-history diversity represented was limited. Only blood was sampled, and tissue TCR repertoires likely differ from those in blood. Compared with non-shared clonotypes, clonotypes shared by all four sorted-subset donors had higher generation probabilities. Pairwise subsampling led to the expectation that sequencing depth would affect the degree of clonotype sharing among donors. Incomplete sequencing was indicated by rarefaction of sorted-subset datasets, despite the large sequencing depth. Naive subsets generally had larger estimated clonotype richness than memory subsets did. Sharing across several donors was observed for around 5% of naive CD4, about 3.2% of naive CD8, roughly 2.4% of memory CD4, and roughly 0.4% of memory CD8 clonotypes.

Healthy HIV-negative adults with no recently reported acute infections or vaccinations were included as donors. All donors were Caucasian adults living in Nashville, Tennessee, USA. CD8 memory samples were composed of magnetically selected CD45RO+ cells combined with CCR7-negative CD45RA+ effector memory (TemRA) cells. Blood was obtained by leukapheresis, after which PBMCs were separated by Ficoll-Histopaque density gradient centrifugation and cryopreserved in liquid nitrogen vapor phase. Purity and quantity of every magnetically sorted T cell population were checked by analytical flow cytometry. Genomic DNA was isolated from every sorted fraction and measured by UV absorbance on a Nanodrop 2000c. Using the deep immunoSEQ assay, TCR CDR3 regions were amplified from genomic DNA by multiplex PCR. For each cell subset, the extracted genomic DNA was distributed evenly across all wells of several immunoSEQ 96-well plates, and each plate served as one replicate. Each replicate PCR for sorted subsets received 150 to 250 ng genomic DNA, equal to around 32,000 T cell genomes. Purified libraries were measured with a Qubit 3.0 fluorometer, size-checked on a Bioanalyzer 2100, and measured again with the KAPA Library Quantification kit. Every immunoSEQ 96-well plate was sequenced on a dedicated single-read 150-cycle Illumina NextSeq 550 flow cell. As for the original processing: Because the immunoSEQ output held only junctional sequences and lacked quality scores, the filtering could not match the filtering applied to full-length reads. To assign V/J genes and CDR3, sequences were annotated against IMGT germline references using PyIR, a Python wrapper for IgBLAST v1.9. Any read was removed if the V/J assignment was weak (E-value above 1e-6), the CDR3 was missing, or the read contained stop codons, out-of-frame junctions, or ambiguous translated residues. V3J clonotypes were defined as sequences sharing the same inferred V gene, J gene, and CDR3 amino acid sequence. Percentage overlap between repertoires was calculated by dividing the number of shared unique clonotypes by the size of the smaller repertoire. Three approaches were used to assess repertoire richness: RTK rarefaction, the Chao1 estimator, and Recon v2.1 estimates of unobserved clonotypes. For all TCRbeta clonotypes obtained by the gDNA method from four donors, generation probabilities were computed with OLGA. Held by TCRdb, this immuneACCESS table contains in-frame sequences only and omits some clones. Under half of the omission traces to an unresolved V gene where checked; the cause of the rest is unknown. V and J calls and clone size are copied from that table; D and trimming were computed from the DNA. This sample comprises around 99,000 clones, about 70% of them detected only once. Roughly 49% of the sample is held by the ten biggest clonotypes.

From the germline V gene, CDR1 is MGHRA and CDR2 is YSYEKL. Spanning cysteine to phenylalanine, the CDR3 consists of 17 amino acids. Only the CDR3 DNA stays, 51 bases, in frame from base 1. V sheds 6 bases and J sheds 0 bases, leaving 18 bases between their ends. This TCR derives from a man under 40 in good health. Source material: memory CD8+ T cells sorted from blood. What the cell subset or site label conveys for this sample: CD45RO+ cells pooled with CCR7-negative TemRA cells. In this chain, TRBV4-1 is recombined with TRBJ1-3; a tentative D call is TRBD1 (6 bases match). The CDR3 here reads CASSYSGHHRSGNTIYF. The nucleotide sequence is TGCGCCAGCAGTTACTCGGGACACCATCGCTCTGGAAACACCATATATTTT.